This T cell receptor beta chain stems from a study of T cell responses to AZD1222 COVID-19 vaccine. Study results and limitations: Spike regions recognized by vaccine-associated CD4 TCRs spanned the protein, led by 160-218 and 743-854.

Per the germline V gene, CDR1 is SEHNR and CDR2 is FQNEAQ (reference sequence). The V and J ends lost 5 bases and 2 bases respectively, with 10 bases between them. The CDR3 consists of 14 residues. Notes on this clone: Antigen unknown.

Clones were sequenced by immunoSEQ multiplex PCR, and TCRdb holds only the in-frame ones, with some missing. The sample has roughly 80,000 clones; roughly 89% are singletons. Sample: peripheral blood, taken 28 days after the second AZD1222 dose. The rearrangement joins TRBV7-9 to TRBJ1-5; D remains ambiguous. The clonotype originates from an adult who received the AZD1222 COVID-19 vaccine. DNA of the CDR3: TGTGCCAGCAGCGCCGGCCAGGGCAATCAGCCCCAGCATTTT. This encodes CASSAGQGNQPQHF.